This is a list of T cell receptor beta chains from one sample in a study of graft-versus-host responses after intestinal transplantation. Here immunoSEQ multiplex PCR was the method, and the copy in TCRdb shows in-frame clones only, minus some. The sample yields roughly 60,000 clones, about 90% seen once. The sequencing here drew on PBMCs, taken about 4 months after intestinal transplantation. The receptor set was obtained from a human patient who received an intestinal transplant, so some T cells may come from the graft donor. CDR3s include the opening cysteine and the closing phenylalanine or tryptophan. Each record gives: D gene, J gene, clone size, CDR3 length, V gene, CDR3 protein, CDR3 DNA. D genes are given only for firm matches. The size of a clone is reported for some rows only, either as once, few or many, or as a class for expanded clones.

D gene: .; J gene: TRBJ2-7; clone size: few; CDR3 length: 13; V gene: TRBV7-9; CDR3 protein: CASSLAPTYEQYF; CDR3 DNA: TGTGCCAGCAGCTTAGCCCCAACCTACGAGCAGTACTTC
D gene: TRBD1; J gene: TRBJ2-3; clone size: .; CDR3 length: 14; V gene: TRBV29-1; CDR3 protein: CSVGQGGRLDTQYF; CDR3 DNA: TGCAGCGTTGGACAGGGGGGTAGACTAGATACGCAGTATTTT
D gene: TRBD2; J gene: TRBJ2-6; clone size: .; CDR3 length: 18; V gene: TRBV7-3; CDR3 protein: CASSLKGGRGAGANVLTF; CDR3 DNA: TGTGCCAGCAGCTTAAAAGGCGGGAGAGGGGCTGGGGCCAACGTCCTGACTTTC
D gene: .; J gene: TRBJ2-7; clone size: .; CDR3 length: 13; V gene: TRBV6-6; CDR3 protein: CASRRDSLYEQYF; CDR3 DNA: TGTGCCAGCAGGCGGGACAGCCTCTACGAGCAGTACTTC
D gene: TRBD1; J gene: TRBJ1-4; clone size: .; CDR3 length: 16; V gene: TRBV5-4; CDR3 protein: CASSSNPGTGNEKLFF; CDR3 DNA: TGTGCCAGCAGCTCCAACCCCGGGACAGGGAATGAAAAACTGTTTTTT
D gene: TRBD2; J gene: TRBJ2-3; clone size: .; CDR3 length: 16; V gene: TRBV5-6; CDR3 protein: CASSQGLAGPRDTQYF; CDR3 DNA: TGTGCCAGCAGCCAGGGACTAGCGGGGCCTCGGGATACGCAGTATTTT
D gene: TRBD1; J gene: TRBJ2-1; clone size: .; CDR3 length: 14; V gene: TRBV6-6; CDR3 protein: CASSPGTGISPRFF; CDR3 DNA: TGTGCCAGCAGTCCCGGGACAGGGATATCCCCGCGGTTCTTC
D gene: .; J gene: TRBJ1-1; clone size: .; CDR3 length: 16; V gene: TRBV27; CDR3 protein: CASSPLQGSKNTEAFF; CDR3 DNA: TGTGCCAGCAGCCCCCTACAGGGCTCTAAGAACACTGAAGCTTTCTTT
D gene: .; J gene: TRBJ2-7; clone size: .; CDR3 length: 16; V gene: TRBV28; CDR3 protein: CASSYPFDSGSYEQYF; CDR3 DNA: TGTGCCAGCAGTTATCCTTTCGACTCGGGGTCCTACGAGCAGTACTTC
D gene: TRBD1; J gene: TRBJ1-6; clone size: .; CDR3 length: 15; V gene: TRBV28; CDR3 protein: CASSYGDRGNSPLHF; CDR3 DNA: TGTGCCAGCAGTTATGGGGACAGGGGGAATTCACCCCTCCACTTT
D gene: .; J gene: TRBJ1-2; clone size: .; CDR3 length: 15; V gene: TRBV6-1; CDR3 protein: CASSGGGHANYGYTF; CDR3 DNA: TGTGCCAGCAGTGGAGGGGGACACGCTAACTATGGCTACACCTTC
D gene: TRBD1; J gene: TRBJ1-2; clone size: .; CDR3 length: 12; V gene: TRBV10-2; CDR3 protein: CASLAGQGPPSF; CDR3 DNA: TGCGCCAGCCTCGCGGGACAGGGGCCCCCCTCATTC
D gene: .; J gene: TRBJ1-2; clone size: .; CDR3 length: 14; V gene: TRBV11-2; CDR3 protein: CASSLEGSNYGYTF; CDR3 DNA: TGTGCCAGCAGCTTGGAGGGATCTAACTATGGCTACACCTTC
D gene: .; J gene: TRBJ2-4; clone size: .; CDR3 length: 14; V gene: TRBV5-1; CDR3 protein: CASSFPGAKNIQYF; CDR3 DNA: TGCGCCAGCAGCTTTCCGGGCGCCAAAAACATTCAGTACTTC
D gene: TRBD1; J gene: TRBJ1-3; clone size: once; CDR3 length: 14; V gene: TRBV19; CDR3 protein: CASSDRGSGNTIYF; CDR3 DNA: TGTGCCAGTAGCGACAGGGGCTCTGGAAACACCATATATTTT
D gene: .; J gene: TRBJ1-1; clone size: .; CDR3 length: 15; V gene: TRBV15; CDR3 protein: CATSRTGGLNTEAFF; CDR3 DNA: TGTGCCACCAGCAGGACCGGAGGTCTGAACACTGAAGCTTTCTTT
D gene: TRBD1; J gene: TRBJ1-1; clone size: .; CDR3 length: 14; V gene: TRBV28; CDR3 protein: CASRETGVNTEAFF; CDR3 DNA: TGTGCCAGCAGAGAAACAGGGGTGAACACTGAAGCTTTCTTT
D gene: .; J gene: TRBJ2-3; clone size: once; CDR3 length: 15; V gene: TRBV12-5; CDR3 protein: CASGLVLGSTDTQYF; CDR3 DNA: TGTGCTAGTGGTTTGGTACTAGGTAGCACAGATACGCAGTATTTT
D gene: .; J gene: TRBJ2-7; clone size: .; CDR3 length: 16; V gene: TRBV27; CDR3 protein: CASSLTSGILTYEQYF; CDR3 DNA: TGTGCCAGCAGTTTGACCTCCGGGATCCTAACCTACGAGCAGTACTTC
D gene: .; J gene: TRBJ2-3; clone size: .; CDR3 length: 12; V gene: TRBV7-8; CDR3 protein: CASMGPHRSQYF; CDR3 DNA: TGTGCCAGCATGGGCCCCCACAGATCGCAGTATTTT
D gene: .; J gene: TRBJ1-2; clone size: few; CDR3 length: 14; V gene: TRBV9; CDR3 protein: CASSVGGLWSGYTF; CDR3 DNA: TGTGCCAGCAGCGTAGGTGGGCTATGGTCGGGATACACCTTC
D gene: .; J gene: TRBJ2-5; clone size: .; CDR3 length: 13; V gene: TRBV2; CDR3 protein: CASSELQGQTQYF; CDR3 DNA: TGTGCCAGCAGTGAATTACAGGGACAGACCCAGTACTTC
D gene: .; J gene: TRBJ2-7; clone size: .; CDR3 length: 15; V gene: TRBV6-5; CDR3 protein: CASSSGALGIHEQYF; CDR3 DNA: TGTGCCAGCAGTTCGGGCGCCCTTGGGATCCACGAGCAGTACTTC
D gene: .; J gene: TRBJ1-1; clone size: once; CDR3 length: 14; V gene: TRBV6-5; CDR3 protein: CASSYSGGDTEAFF; CDR3 DNA: TGTGCCAGCAGTTACTCTGGAGGGGACACTGAAGCTTTCTTT
D gene: TRBD2; J gene: TRBJ2-3; clone size: .; CDR3 length: 18; V gene: TRBV4-1; CDR3 protein: CASSQVDPGLAGADTQYF; CDR3 DNA: TGCGCCAGCAGCCAAGTAGACCCGGGACTAGCGGGAGCTGATACGCAGTATTTT
D gene: .; J gene: TRBJ2-2; clone size: .; CDR3 length: 16; V gene: TRBV6-4; CDR3 protein: CASSGSTGTGTGELFF; CDR3 DNA: TGTGCCAGCAGTGGCTCCACAGGGACGGGCACCGGGGAGCTGTTTTTT
D gene: .; J gene: TRBJ2-7; clone size: .; CDR3 length: 13; V gene: TRBV28; CDR3 protein: CASRATVSYEQYF; CDR3 DNA: TGTGCCAGCAGGGCGACAGTCTCCTACGAGCAGTACTTC
D gene: TRBD2; J gene: TRBJ2-3; clone size: .; CDR3 length: 18; V gene: TRBV10-1; CDR3 protein: CASTLAGFESVKADTQYF; CDR3 DNA: TGCGCCAGCACGTTAGCGGGCTTCGAGAGCGTAAAGGCAGATACGCAGTATTTT
D gene: .; J gene: TRBJ2-2; clone size: .; CDR3 length: 14; V gene: TRBV2; CDR3 protein: CASSDEGRGGELFF; CDR3 DNA: TGTGCCAGCAGTGATGAGGGTAGGGGCGGGGAGCTGTTTTTT
D gene: .; J gene: TRBJ1-5; clone size: .; CDR3 length: 12; V gene: TRBV28; CDR3 protein: CATRTGDQPQHF; CDR3 DNA: TGTGCCACCCGGACCGGGGATCAGCCCCAGCATTTT
D gene: .; J gene: TRBJ1-1; clone size: .; CDR3 length: 12; V gene: TRBV28; CDR3 protein: CVGQSHNTEAFF; CDR3 DNA: TGTGTGGGCCAGAGCCACAACACTGAAGCTTTCTTT
D gene: TRBD1; J gene: TRBJ2-7; clone size: few; CDR3 length: 15; V gene: TRBV6-5; CDR3 protein: CASSLDRGGPYEQYF; CDR3 DNA: TGTGCCAGCAGCTTAGACAGGGGGGGTCCCTACGAGCAGTACTTC
D gene: .; J gene: TRBJ2-1; clone size: .; CDR3 length: 15; V gene: TRBV9; CDR3 protein: CASSVLARGYNEQFF; CDR3 DNA: TGTGCCAGCAGCGTCCTGGCCCGGGGGTACAATGAGCAGTTCTTC
D gene: TRBD2; J gene: TRBJ2-1; clone size: .; CDR3 length: 14; V gene: TRBV10-3; CDR3 protein: CAIGGLAGGNEQFF; CDR3 DNA: TGTGCCATCGGTGGACTAGCGGGGGGGAATGAGCAGTTCTTC
D gene: TRBD1; J gene: TRBJ1-1; clone size: .; CDR3 length: 15; V gene: TRBV7-9; CDR3 protein: CASSWRQGPNTEAFF; CDR3 DNA: TGTGCCAGCAGCTGGAGACAGGGTCCAAACACTGAAGCTTTCTTT
D gene: .; J gene: TRBJ2-3; clone size: .; CDR3 length: 13; V gene: TRBV6-5; CDR3 protein: CASRRQGTDTQYF; CDR3 DNA: TGTGCCAGCAGGCGACAGGGCACAGATACGCAGTATTTT
D gene: .; J gene: TRBJ2-7; clone size: .; CDR3 length: 15; V gene: TRBV4-2; CDR3 protein: CASSQEWAKLYEQYF; CDR3 DNA: TGTGCCAGCAGCCAAGAATGGGCCAAGCTCTACGAGCAGTACTTC
D gene: TRBD2; J gene: TRBJ2-7; clone size: .; CDR3 length: 18; V gene: TRBV4-1; CDR3 protein: CASSQLGGLAGATYEQYF; CDR3 DNA: TGCGCCAGCAGCCAACTGGGAGGCTTAGCGGGAGCGACCTACGAGCAGTACTTC
D gene: TRBD1; J gene: TRBJ2-2; clone size: few; CDR3 length: 15; V gene: TRBV4-1; CDR3 protein: CASSTRRQGSGELFF; CDR3 DNA: TGCGCCAGCAGCACCCGAAGACAGGGGTCCGGGGAGCTGTTTTTT
D gene: .; J gene: TRBJ2-5; clone size: .; CDR3 length: 15; V gene: TRBV11-2; CDR3 protein: CASSLGRRLQETQYF; CDR3 DNA: TGTGCCAGCAGCTTAGGCAGGCGTCTTCAAGAGACCCAGTACTTC
D gene: TRBD2; J gene: TRBJ2-7; clone size: .; CDR3 length: 17; V gene: TRBV11-2; CDR3 protein: CASTLERLAGASYEQYF; CDR3 DNA: TGTGCCAGCACCCTCGAGAGGCTAGCGGGAGCCTCCTACGAGCAGTACTTC
D gene: TRBD1; J gene: TRBJ1-2; clone size: .; CDR3 length: 16; V gene: TRBV5-1; CDR3 protein: CASSPGQGRRVRGYTF; CDR3 DNA: TGCGCCAGCAGCCCGGGACAGGGTCGGCGGGTTAGGGGCTACACCTTC
D gene: .; J gene: TRBJ1-3; clone size: few; CDR3 length: 18; V gene: TRBV5-1; CDR3 protein: CASSLKWGFPSSGNTIYF; CDR3 DNA: TGCGCCAGCAGCTTAAAGTGGGGCTTTCCGAGCTCTGGAAACACCATATATTTT
D gene: .; J gene: TRBJ2-5; clone size: once; CDR3 length: 11; V gene: TRBV30; CDR3 protein: CAWSVQETQYF; CDR3 DNA: TGTGCCTGGAGCGTTCAGGAGACCCAGTACTTC
D gene: TRBD1; J gene: TRBJ1-1; clone size: .; CDR3 length: 14; V gene: TRBV2; CDR3 protein: CASSGATGGAEAFF; CDR3 DNA: TGTGCCAGCAGTGGAGCGACAGGGGGCGCAGAAGCTTTCTTT
D gene: .; J gene: TRBJ2-1; clone size: .; CDR3 length: 12; V gene: TRBV27; CDR3 protein: CASSRNYNEQFF; CDR3 DNA: TGTGCCAGCAGTCGGAACTACAATGAGCAGTTCTTC